These 29 T cell receptor beta chains were sequenced from one sample in a study of T cells in Graves' hyperthyroidism and ophthalmopathy. The CDR3 regions of TCR beta were amplified from RNA transcripts. A first-round RT-PCR of the TCR CDR3 used the HTBI primer set. TCRdb called the multiplex PCR reads again in MiXCR, with one record for every CDR3 protein. The sample carries approximately 520,000 distinct CDR3 sequences, approximately 25% recorded once. What was sequenced was blood. The source is a woman aged 25 to 39 with Graves' ophthalmopathy.

This clonotype was recorded many times. This chain uses TRBV7-2 with TRBJ2-7, with no clear D. Germline assignment: CDR1 SGHTA and CDR2 FQGNSA. V was shortened by 4 bases and J by 4 bases, with 11 bases between the two germline ends. The length of the CDR3 is 13 residues. The CDR3 loop is CASSSVPGYEQYF. For the CDR3, the DNA is TGTGCCAGCAGCTCTGTTCCGGGTTACGAGCAGTACTTC.

The chain combines TRBV29-1 with TRBJ1-2; 10 bases fit TRBD1. Unmatched junction bases numbered 4, after V lost 5 bases and J lost 7 bases. CDR1 and CDR2 from the germline V gene are SQVTM and ANQGSEA. The CDR3 length is 12 residues. CDR3 DNA sequence: TGCAGCGTTAAGCGGGACAGGGGTGGCTACACCTTC. It is translated as CSVKRDRGGYTF.

The table lists this clonotype with many counts. The gene calls are TRBV30 and TRBJ2-2; the match to TRBD1 covers 8 bases. V was clipped by 0 bases and J by 3 bases; unmatched bases: 3. The CDR3 totals 15 residues. The germline V gene has CDR1 GTSNPN and CDR2 SVGIG (reference sequence). The CDR3 reads CAWSVDRVDTGELFF. CDR3 nucleotide sequence: TGTGCCTGGAGTGTGGACAGGGTAGACACCGGGGAGCTGTTTTTT.

This clonotype was observed at least ten times. The chain couples TRBV7-9 to TRBJ1-4; 7 positions agree with TRBD1. From germline, CDR1 is SEHNR and CDR2 FQNEAQ (reference sequence). The CDR3 totals 15 residues. The junction had 9 bases not matched to a gene; V was cut back by 6 bases and J by 5 bases. The CDR3 region is CASRSSGTENEKLFF. Written as DNA, the CDR3 is TGTGCCAGCAGATCGTCCGGGACAGAAAATGAAAAACTGTTTTTT.

In this sample, this clonotype turned up a few times. This rearrangement joins TRBV6-4 to TRBJ1-2; 8 bases match TRBD1. There are 14 residues in the CDR3. Trimming cost V 0 bases and J 6 bases; bases outside gene matches: 3. CDR1 MRHNA and CDR2 SNTAGT come from the germline V gene. The CDR3 DNA follows: TGTGCCAGCAGTGACTCGGGGACAGGAGATGGCTACACCTTC. Its translation is CASSDSGTGDGYTF.

A few counts support this clonotype. V gene TRBV12-3 or TRBV12-4 combines with J gene TRBJ1-2; D uncertain. The V and J ends lost 6 bases and 8 bases respectively, with 10 bases between them. The CDR3 loop spans 11 amino acids. The CDR3, as DNA: TGTGCCAGCAGCAAGAGTTGGGGCTACACCTTC. It translates to CASSKSWGYTF.

The chain is built from TRBV4-1 and TRBJ1-1; D possibly corresponds to TRBD1 (6 bases). The CDR3 loop spans 14 amino acids. Germline V CDR1 and CDR2: MGHRA, YSYEKL. V was shortened by 6 bases and J by 1 base, with 12 bases between the two germline ends. The CDR3: CASRHQGQNTEAFF. Written as DNA, the CDR3 is TGCGCCAGCAGACACCAGGGACAGAACACTGAAGCTTTCTTT.

There are many counts of this clonotype. Here the CDR3 omits its conserved ending phenylalanine or tryptophan, so a read error is the likely source. The genes are TRBV29-1 and TRBJ1-2; no reliable D call. V was trimmed by 7 bases and J by 8 bases, leaving 17 bases between them. The length of the CDR3 is 12 residues. Germline-derived CDR1 and CDR2 are SQVTM and ANQGSEA. CDR3 DNA sequence: TGCAGCGCAGAGGGCCTCACTGGAGGCTACACCATC. As protein: CSAEGLTGGYTI.

This chain links TRBV12-3 or TRBV12-4 with TRBJ1-1; D is undetermined. V lost 5 bases to trimming and J lost 4 bases, with 14 bases between them. There are 14 residues in the CDR3. The chain's CDR3 is CASSPVRAVTEAFF. The CDR3, as DNA: TGTGCCAGCAGTCCCGTTCGAGCAGTCACTGAAGCTTTCTTT.

This clonotype appeared many times. The genes are TRBV6-1 and TRBJ1-2; tentative D call: TRBD1 (5 bases). This CDR3 has 14 amino acids. The ends were cut back, 7 bases at V and 2 bases at J, with 14 bases in the middle. Per the germline V gene, CDR1 is MNHNS and CDR2 is SASEGT. Here the CDR3 reads CASTPGLVNYGYTF. CDR3 DNA sequence: TGTGCCAGCACCCCGGGACTGGTGAACTATGGCTACACCTTC.

The chain is built from TRBV10-3 and TRBJ2-7; 9 bases match TRBD1. CDR3 length: 14 amino acids. Trimming took 6 bases from V and 5 from J; bases not matched to a gene: 8. CDR1 is ENHRY and CDR2 is SYGVKD in the germline V gene. The CDR3 DNA follows: TGTGCCATCAGGGAACAGGGGGCGCCCCACGAGCAGTACTTC. Protein sequence: CAIREQGAPHEQYF.

This clonotype appeared once. J is TRBJ2-7 and V is TRBV28, with a tentative D call TRBD1 (5 bases). Per germline, CDR1 MDHEN and CDR2 SYDVKM. CDR3 length: 17 amino acids. Trimming stripped 4 bases from V and 1 base from J, with 20 bases between. The CDR3: CASSSSFGAGASYEQYF. In DNA form, the CDR3 reads TGTGCCAGCAGTTCCTCGTTTGGGGCAGGCGCATCCTACGAGCAGTACTTC.

The rearrangement uses TRBV29-1 and TRBJ1-1; D unclear. Germline loops: CDR1 SQVTM, CDR2 ANQGSEA. V was shortened by 7 bases and J by 0 bases, with 18 bases between the two germline ends. There are 15 residues in the CDR3. The CDR3 DNA is TGCAGCGCCGCTCCCCGTGGGGTTATGAACACTGAAGCTTTCTTT. Translation gives CSAAPRGVMNTEAFF.

The sample holds many counts of this clonotype. The V call is TRBV5-1, the J call TRBJ1-2; D is ambiguous. V gave up 0 bases and J gave up 6 bases, with 9 bases separating them. Germline V CDR1 and CDR2: SGHRS, YFSETQ. There are 13 residues in the CDR3. CDR3 nucleotides: TGCGCCAGCAGCTTGGACAGAACCCATGGCTACACCTTC. Translated, it gives CASSLDRTHGYTF.

The V call is TRBV7-3, the J call TRBJ1-1, with 9 bases lining up with TRBD1. V shed 5 bases, J shed 0 bases, and the junction held 10 bases outside the gene matches. Germline V gene sequence: CDR1 SGHTA, CDR2 FQGTGA. The CDR3 consists of 17 residues. The CDR3 DNA sequence: TGTGCCAGCAGCCCCCAAGGACAGGGGTGGGTGAACACTGAAGCTTTCTTT. It yields the protein CASSPQGQGWVNTEAFF. The whole variable domain, remainder taken from reference TRBV7-3 and TRBJ1-1, is GAGVSQTPSNKVTEKGKYVELRCDPISGHTALYWYRQSLGQGPEFLIYFQGTGAADDSGLPNDRFFAVRPEGSVSTLKIQRTERGDSAVYLCASSPQGQGWVNTEAFFGQGTRLTVV.

The chain links TRBV4-2 to TRBJ1-1; no clear D. Looked up from germline, CDR1 is LGHNA and CDR2 is YNFKEQ. V lost 3 bases and J 4 bases, leaving 6 bases between the germline ends. The CDR3 has 12 residues. CDR3 sequence: CASSQAITEAFF. CDR3 DNA: TGTGCCAGCAGCCAGGCTATCACTGAAGCTTTCTTT.

This clonotype was detected ten times or more. The rearrangement links TRBV24-1 to TRBJ2-2; D is undetermined. V was cut by 5 bases and J by 0 bases, with 3 bases left in between. The CDR3 sequence is 13 residues long. Germline V gives CDR1 KGHDR, CDR2 SFDVKD. CDR3 sequence (DNA): TGTGCCACCAGTGTATCGAACACCGGGGAGCTGTTTTTT. It codes for CATSVSNTGELFF.

The chain has TRBV10-3 and TRBJ1-5; 11 bases map to TRBD1. The trim removed 10 bases at V and 4 bases at J, leaving 6 bases unmatched. The CDR3 sequence is 14 residues long. Germline assignment: CDR1 ENHRY and CDR2 SYGVKD. The CDR3 loop is CANRGQGVNQPQHF. In DNA, the CDR3 is TGTGCCAATCGGGGACAGGGGGTTAATCAGCCCCAGCATTTT.

V gene TRBV10-3 combines with J gene TRBJ1-5, with 10 bases aligning to TRBD1. Germline loops: CDR1 ENHRY, CDR2 SYGVKD. The length of the CDR3 is 13 residues. V was clipped by 6 bases and J by 7 bases; unmatched bases: 3. CDR3 sequence: CAISDRGPQPQHF. The CDR3 region has the DNA TGTGCCATCAGCGACAGGGGGCCCCAGCCCCAGCATTTT.

This clonotype was found many times. This chain uses TRBV5-1 with TRBJ2-7; 9 bases align to TRBD1. This CDR3 region has 14 residues. Germline V gene sequence: CDR1 SGHRS, CDR2 YFSETQ. The V and J ends lost 0 bases and 6 bases, in that order; junction bases with no gene match: 4. The CDR3: CASSLDGQGREQYF. The CDR3 DNA is TGCGCCAGCAGCTTGGACGGACAGGGGCGCGAGCAGTACTTC.

This clonotype has only one observation. The V gene is TRBV29-1, the J gene TRBJ1-5; 8 positions agree with TRBD1. The CDR3 sequence is 15 residues long. The V and J ends lost 6 bases and 0 bases, in that order; junction bases with no gene match: 7. In germline, CDR1 is SQVTM, CDR2 ANQGSEA. The CDR3 is CSVRTGFNSNQPQHF. The CDR3 nucleotides read TGCAGCGTCAGGACAGGGTTCAATAGCAATCAGCCCCAGCATTTT.

The sample holds many counts of this clonotype. The chain joins TRBV6-1 to TRBJ2-5; a weak D match, TRBD2 (6 bases). Trimming cost V 6 bases and J 4 bases, with 9 bases left between them. The germline gives CDR1 MNHNS, CDR2 SASEGT. CDR3 size: 12 residues. CDR3 sequence reads: CASRDYRETQYF. CDR3 bases: TGTGCCAGCAGGGACTATCGAGAGACCCAGTACTTC.

On this clonotype: The germline gene is not matched at one end of the junction; a read error may be the cause. The CDR3 nucleotides read TGTGCCAGCTGTTTTGGGTCAGGGAAGAACACTGAAGCTTTCTTT. It encodes CASCFGSGKNTEAFF. V and J are TRBV12-3 or TRBV12-4 and TRBJ1-1; a possible D gene is TRBD1 (5 bases). The CDR3 loop spans 15 amino acids.

The J gene is TRBJ2-7, the V gene TRBV10-3; D is possibly TRBD1 (6 bases). The CDR3 consists of 13 residues. Germline values: CDR1 ENHRY, CDR2 SYGVKD. CDR3 sequence reads: CAHGRGGSYEQYF. The DNA for the CDR3 is TGTGCTCACGGGCGAGGGGGATCCTACGAGCAGTACTTC.

This clonotype was picked up many times. V is TRBV19 and J is TRBJ1-1; D possibly corresponds to TRBD1 (5 bases). CDR1 LNHDA and CDR2 SQIVND come from the germline V gene (reference sequence). There are 14 residues in the CDR3. V lost 4 bases, J lost 5 bases, and 14 bases lay in between. The DNA of the CDR3 is TGTGCCAGTAGTACCCTTGGGGGGATTACTGAAGCTTTCTTT. Translating gives CASSTLGGITEAFF.

The rearrangement uses TRBV6-1 and TRBJ1-5; D is unresolved. This CDR3 contains 13 residues. V lost 0 bases, J lost 11 bases, and 11 bases lay in between. CDR1 and CDR2 from the germline V gene are MNHNS and SASEGT. The CDR3 DNA reads as TGTGCCAGCAGTGAAGCCGTCGTTACGTCCCAGCATTTT. Protein: CASSEAVVTSQHF.

The genes are TRBV6-5 and TRBJ1-5; D uncertain. V lost 2 bases, J lost 6 bases, and 8 bases lay in between. CDR1 is MNHEY, CDR2 SVGAGI, per germline. This CDR3 comprises 13 residues. CDR3 in DNA: TGTGCCAGCAGTTACACGTACGCTCAGCCCCAGCATTTT. Translating it yields CASSYTYAQPQHF.

The V call is TRBV6-1, the J call TRBJ1-1, with D perhaps matching TRBD1 (5 bases). V lost 4 bases and J lost 1, with 10 bases in between. CDR3 length: 14 amino acids. Germline CDR1 reads MNHNS; CDR2 reads SASEGT. Here the CDR3 DNA reads TGTGCCAGCAGTGGACAGCGAGGGAACACTGAAGCTTTCTTT. This encodes CASSGQRGNTEAFF.

This clonotype has a count of ten or more. The chain has TRBV7-2 and TRBJ1-2; 7 bases agree with TRBD1. In germline, CDR1 is SGHTA, CDR2 FQGNSA. V shed 7 bases, J shed 8 bases, and the junction held 10 bases outside the gene matches. The CDR3 spans 13 residues. The CDR3 region has the DNA TGTGCCAGCATCCAAGACAGGGAAAAGGGCTACACCTTC. Translating gives CASIQDREKGYTF. The variable domain in full, with the rest retrieved from reference TRBV7-2 and TRBJ1-2, is GAGVSQSPSNKVTEKGKDVELRCDPISGHTALYWYRQSLGQGLEFLIYFQGNSAPDKSGLPSDRFSAERTGGSVSTLTIQRTQQEDSAVYLCASIQDREKGYTFGSGTRLTVV.